These 2 T cell receptor beta chains share one sample of origin, sequenced in a study of blood T cell repertoires in COVID-19. Sequenced by immunoSEQ multiplex PCR; TCRdb stores in-frame clones only, minus some. The profile shows 650,000 to 800,000 clones, about 87% of them singletons. The sequenced material came from peripheral blood. These receptor sequences come from a woman aged 18-30 years with acute or convalescent COVID-19.

The chain is built from TRBV4-1 and TRBJ1-5, with D hard to call. This CDR3 spans 13 amino acids. V dropped 1 base and J dropped 7 bases, with 8 bases sitting between them. Germline assignment: CDR1 MGHRA and CDR2 YSYEKL. CDR3 sequence reads: CASSQVGLQPQHF. The CDR3, as DNA: TGCGCCAGCAGCCAAGTCGGGTTGCAGCCCCAGCATTTT.

This sequence joins TRBV10-3 and TRBJ1-2; TRBD1 matches 7 bases. This CDR3 spans 15 amino acids. The V gene end was trimmed by 11 bases and the J gene end by 5 bases; junction bases not matched to a gene: 17. CDR1 is ENHRY, CDR2 SYGVKD, per germline. The CDR3, as DNA: TGTGCCGCCGCCGGGACAGATTCATCCGATTATGGCTACACCTTC. Its translation is CAAAGTDSSDYGYTF.